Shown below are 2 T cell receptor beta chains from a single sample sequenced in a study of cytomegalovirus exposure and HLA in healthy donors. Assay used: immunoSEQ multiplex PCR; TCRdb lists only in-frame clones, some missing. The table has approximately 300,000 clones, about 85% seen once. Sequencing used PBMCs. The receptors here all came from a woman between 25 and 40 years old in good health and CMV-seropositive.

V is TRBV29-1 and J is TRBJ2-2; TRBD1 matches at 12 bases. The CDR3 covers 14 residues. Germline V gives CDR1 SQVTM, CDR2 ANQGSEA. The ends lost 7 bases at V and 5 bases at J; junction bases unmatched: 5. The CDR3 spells CSAGDRGLTGELFF. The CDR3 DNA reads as TGCAGCGCCGGGGACAGGGGGCTTACCGGGGAGCTGTTTTTT.

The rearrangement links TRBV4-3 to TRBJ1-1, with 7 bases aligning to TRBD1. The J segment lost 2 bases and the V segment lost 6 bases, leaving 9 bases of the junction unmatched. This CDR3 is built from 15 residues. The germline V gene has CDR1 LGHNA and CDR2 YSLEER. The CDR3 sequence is CASRRTRTGNTEAFF. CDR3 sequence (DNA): TGCGCCAGCAGGCGCACAAGGACAGGAAACACTGAAGCTTTCTTT.